This TCR beta chain was profiled in a study of CD8+ T cells in alopecia areata. This clone was counted only a few times. The germline and genes are mouse ones. The read finishes 4 residues shy of the CDR3 end, and the germline J gene is used to complete it. Time point described: mouse skin 6 weeks after grafting, around onset of hair loss. Sequencing used cDNA as its template, made by extracting RNA and reverse transcribing it. TCRdb's table, derived via immunoSEQ multiplex PCR, lists solely in-frame clones and lacks some. The sample presents about 5,800 clones, none singletons. Trimming removed 6 bases from V and 2 bases from J; junction bases left unmatched: 2. The germline CDR1 and CDR2 sequences are MSHET and SYDVDS. This CDR3 has 13 amino acids.

The sample here was skin, taken at week 6. The receptor was derived from a C3H/HeJ mouse with alopecia areata. This strain has MHC haplotype H2-k. The rearrangement links TRBV29 to TRBJ2-7; 9 nucleotides agree with TRBD1. The CDR3 loop is CASRQGAAYEQYF. Incomplete CDR3 DNA: TGTGCTAGCAGACAGGGGGCCGCCTAT.